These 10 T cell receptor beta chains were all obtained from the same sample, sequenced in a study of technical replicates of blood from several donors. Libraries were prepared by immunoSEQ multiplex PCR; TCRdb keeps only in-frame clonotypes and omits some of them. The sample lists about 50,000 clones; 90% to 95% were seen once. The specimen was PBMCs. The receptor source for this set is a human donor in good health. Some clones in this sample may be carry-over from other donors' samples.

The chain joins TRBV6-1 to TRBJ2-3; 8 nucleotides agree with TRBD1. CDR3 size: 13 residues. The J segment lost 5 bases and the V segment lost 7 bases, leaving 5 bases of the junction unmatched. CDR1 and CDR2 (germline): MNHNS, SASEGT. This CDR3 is CASKTTGGDTQYF. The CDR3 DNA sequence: TGTGCCAGCAAAACTACAGGGGGAGATACGCAGTATTTT.

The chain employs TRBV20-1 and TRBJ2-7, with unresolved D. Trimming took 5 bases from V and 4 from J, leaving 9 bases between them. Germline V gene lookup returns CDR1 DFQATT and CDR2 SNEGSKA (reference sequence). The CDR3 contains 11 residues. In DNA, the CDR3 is TGCAGTGCTTGGGCAGGATACGAGCAGTACTTC. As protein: CSAWAGYEQYF.

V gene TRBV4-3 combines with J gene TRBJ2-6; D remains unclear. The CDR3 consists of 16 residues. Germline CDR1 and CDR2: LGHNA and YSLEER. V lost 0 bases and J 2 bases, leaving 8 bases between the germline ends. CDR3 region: CASSQDDATGANVLTF. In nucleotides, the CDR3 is TGCGCCAGCAGCCAAGATGATGCGACTGGGGCCAACGTCCTGACTTTC.

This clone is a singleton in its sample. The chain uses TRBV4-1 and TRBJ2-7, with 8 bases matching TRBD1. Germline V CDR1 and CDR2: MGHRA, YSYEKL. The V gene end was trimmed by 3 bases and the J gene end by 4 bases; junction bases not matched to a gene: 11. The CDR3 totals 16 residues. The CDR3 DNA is TGCGCCAGCAGCCAGTTAACCGGGACAGGTGCGTACGAGCAGTACTTC. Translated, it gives CASSQLTGTGAYEQYF.

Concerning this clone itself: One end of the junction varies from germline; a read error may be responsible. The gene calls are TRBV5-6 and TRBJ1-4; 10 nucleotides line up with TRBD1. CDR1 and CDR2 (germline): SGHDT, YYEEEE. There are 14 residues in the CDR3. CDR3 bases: TGTGCCAGCAGCTTTTTTGGACAGGGGGGAAAAGTGTTTTTT. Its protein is CASSFFGQGGKVFF.

CDR3 coding DNA: TGCGCCAGCAGCCAGAACTATAGACAGGGAAGACTCGCCAGTAGTACCGGGGAGCTGTTTTTT. Amino acids: CASSQNYRQGRLASSTGELFF. The chain has TRBV4-3 and TRBJ2-2, with 7 bases lining up with TRBD1. The CDR3 extends over 21 amino acids. Per the germline V gene, CDR1 is LGHNA and CDR2 is YSLEER. Losses at the gene ends were 3 bases for V and 5 bases for J; bases not matched to a gene: 24.

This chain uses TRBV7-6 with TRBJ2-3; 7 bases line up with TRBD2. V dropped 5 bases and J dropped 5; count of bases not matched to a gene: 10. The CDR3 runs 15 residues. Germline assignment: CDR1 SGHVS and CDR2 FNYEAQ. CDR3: CASSLRSSGLDTQYF. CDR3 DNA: TGTGCCAGCAGCCTTCGCAGTAGCGGGTTAGATACGCAGTATTTT.

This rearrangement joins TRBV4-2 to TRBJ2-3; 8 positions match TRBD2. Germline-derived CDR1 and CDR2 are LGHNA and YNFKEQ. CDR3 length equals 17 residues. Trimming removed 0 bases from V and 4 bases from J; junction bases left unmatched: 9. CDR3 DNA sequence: TGTGCCAGCAGCCAAGAGGGTCGCGGGGGGAGGTCAGATACGCAGTATTTT. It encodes CASSQEGRGGRSDTQYF.

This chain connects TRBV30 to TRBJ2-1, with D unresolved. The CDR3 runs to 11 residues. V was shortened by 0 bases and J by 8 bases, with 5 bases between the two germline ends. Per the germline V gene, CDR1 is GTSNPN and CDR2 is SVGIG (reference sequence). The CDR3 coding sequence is TGTGCCTGGAGTGTACGGGATGAGCAGTTCTTC. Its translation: CAWSVRDEQFF.

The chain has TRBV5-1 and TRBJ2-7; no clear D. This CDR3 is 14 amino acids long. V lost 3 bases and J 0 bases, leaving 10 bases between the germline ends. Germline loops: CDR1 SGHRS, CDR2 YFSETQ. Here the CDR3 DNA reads TGCGCCAGCAGCTCCACGGGTAGCTCCTACGAGCAGTACTTC. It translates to CASSSTGSSYEQYF.